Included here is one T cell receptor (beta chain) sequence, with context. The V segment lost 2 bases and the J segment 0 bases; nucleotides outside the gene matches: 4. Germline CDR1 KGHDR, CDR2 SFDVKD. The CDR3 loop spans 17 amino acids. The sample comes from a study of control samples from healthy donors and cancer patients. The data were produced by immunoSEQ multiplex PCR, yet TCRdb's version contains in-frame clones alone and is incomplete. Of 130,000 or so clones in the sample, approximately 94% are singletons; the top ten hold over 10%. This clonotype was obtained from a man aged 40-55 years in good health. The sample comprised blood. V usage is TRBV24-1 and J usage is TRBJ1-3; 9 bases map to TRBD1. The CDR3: CATSDSRGQGSGNTIYF. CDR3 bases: TGTGCCACCAGTGATTCCAGGGGACAGGGCTCTGGAAACACCATATATTTT.